The 32 T cell receptor beta chains reported below all come from one sample, sequenced in a study of cytomegalovirus exposure and HLA in healthy donors. Both 60 Vbeta primers and 13 Jbeta primers went into the PCR. TCRdb keeps only in-frame clones here, not all; method: immunoSEQ multiplex PCR. The sample shows under 200,000 clones, roughly 80% of them seen only once. The specimen sequenced was PBMCs. Receptors originate from a young man in good health and CMV-seronegative.

The chain has TRBV6-6 and TRBJ1-4; tentative D call: TRBD1 (6 bases). V was pared by 0 bases and J by 8 bases, with 13 bases between. Germline-derived CDR1 and CDR2 are MNHNY and SVGAGI (reference sequence). The CDR3 runs to 15 residues. CDR3 region: CASSYSMGAGEKLFF. CDR3 coding DNA: TGTGCCAGCAGTTACTCAATGGGGGCGGGCGAAAAACTGTTTTTT.

This chain joins TRBV28 and TRBJ2-6, with a weak D call TRBD1 (5 bases). V lost 2 bases, J lost 4 bases, and 27 bases lay in between. The CDR3 is 21 residues long. Per the germline V gene, CDR1 is MDHEN and CDR2 is SYDVKM. The CDR3 reads CASSLPKTDPGITYGANVLTF. The CDR3, as DNA: TGTGCCAGCAGTTTACCAAAGACAGACCCTGGGATCACGTACGGGGCCAACGTCCTGACTTTC. The full variable domain, its missing parts supplied by reference TRBV28 and TRBJ2-6, is DVKVTQSSRYLVKRTGEKVFLECVQDMDHENMFWYRQDPGLGLRLIYFSYDVKMKEKGDIPEGYSVSREKKERFSLILESASTNQTSMYLCASSLPKTDPGITYGANVLTFGAGSRLTVL.

V and J are TRBV28 and TRBJ1-5, with D uncertain. CDR3 size: 16 residues. CDR1 MDHEN and CDR2 SYDVKM come from the germline V gene. The V end lost 5 bases, the J end lost 2 bases, and 16 bases lay between the germline ends. CDR3 DNA: TGTGCCAGCAGTAGCCCCCCTCTTGTGGGCAATCAGCCCCAGCATTTT. This translates into CASSSPPLVGNQPQHF.

As for this clone: A read error may account for a junction end that differs from germline. The rearrangement links TRBV7-9 to TRBJ2-7; D is possibly TRBD2 (5 bases). The germline V gene encodes CDR1 SEHNR and CDR2 FQNEAQ (reference sequence). The CDR3 is made up of 16 amino acids. This CDR3 reads CSSSRTLGVASYEQYF. Written as DNA, the CDR3 is TGTTCCAGCAGCCGAACCCTCGGGGTGGCCTCCTACGAGCAGTACTTC.

V and J are TRBV15 and TRBJ2-1; the match to TRBD2 covers 13 bases. The J segment lost 4 bases and the V segment lost 5 bases, leaving 5 bases of the junction unmatched. CDR1 is LNHNV, CDR2 YYDKDF, per germline (reference sequence). CDR3 length equals 16 residues. CDR3 in DNA: TGTGCCACCAGCGGAAAGGGACTAGCGGGGTACAATGAGCAGTTCTTC. It is translated as CATSGKGLAGYNEQFF. The whole variable domain, filled in from reference TRBV15 and TRBJ2-1, reads DAMVIQNPRYQVTQFGKPVTLSCSQTLNHNVMYWYQQKSSQAPKLLFHYYDKDFNNEADTPDNFQSRRPNTSFCFLDIRSPGLGDTAMYLCATSGKGLAGYNEQFFGPGTRLTVL.

The CDR3 region has the DNA TGTGCCAGCAGCTTAGTAAGCTCAGGACTAGCCTCCTACGAGCAGTACTTC. It is translated as CASSLVSSGLASYEQYF. This rearrangement joins TRBV7-9 to TRBJ2-7, with TRBD2 matching over 8 bases. Per the germline V gene, CDR1 is SEHNR and CDR2 is FQNEAQ (reference sequence). This CDR3 has 17 amino acids. J was trimmed by 0 bases and V by 1 base; bases with no gene match: 8.

This chain joins TRBV10-3 and TRBJ1-4; a possible D gene is TRBD1 (6 bases). V was trimmed by 10 bases and J by 5 bases, leaving 14 bases between them. The germline V gene has CDR1 ENHRY and CDR2 SYGVKD. The CDR3 is made up of 13 amino acids. The CDR3 spells CATSRDTNEKLFF. The CDR3 nucleotides are TGTGCCACAAGTAGGGACACGAATGAAAAACTGTTTTTT.

This clone was detected only once. V usage is TRBV7-3 and J usage is TRBJ2-3; D may be TRBD1 (5 bases). Between the trimmed V and J ends, which lost 1 base and 6 bases, there was a span of 11 bases. This CDR3 is built from 14 residues. Germline CDR1 is SGHTA and CDR2 is FQGTGA. CDR3 region: CASSLRGAGDTQYF. The CDR3 DNA is TGTGCCAGCAGCTTAAGGGGCGCAGGGGATACGCAGTATTTT.

The gene calls are TRBV23-1 and TRBJ1-5, with a tentative D call TRBD1 (5 bases). TRBV23-1 is treated as an ORF (open reading frame) with a function not yet certain. V was trimmed by 4 bases and J by 9 bases, leaving 25 bases between them. The length of the CDR3 is 17 residues. In nucleotides, the CDR3 is TGCGCCAGCAGTCTATTGACGGCCTCGACAGAAACAAGGCCCCAGCATTTT. Translated: CASSLLTASTETRPQHF.

The chain has TRBV28 and TRBJ2-7; 8 bases align to TRBD2. The length of the CDR3 is 15 residues. Germline trimming cut 4 bases from V and 5 bases from J; bases unmatched to any gene: 10. The germline V gene has CDR1 MDHEN and CDR2 SYDVKM. CDR3 DNA: TGTGCCAGCAGTTCTCGCCCGGGAGGGTTGAACGAGCAGTACTTC. It yields the protein CASSSRPGGLNEQYF.

The gene calls are TRBV7-3 and TRBJ2-6, with 7 bases lining up with TRBD2. There are 16 residues in the CDR3. After removal of 3 bases from V and 4 bases from J, the junction contained 6 bases not matched to a gene. Germline assignment: CDR1 SGHTA and CDR2 FQGTGA. CDR3 nucleotide sequence: TGTGCCAGCAGCTTGGGAGGGGCCTCCGGGGCCAACGTCCTGACTTTC. This encodes CASSLGGASGANVLTF.

This sequence joins TRBV18 and TRBJ2-5; 7 positions agree with TRBD1. The CDR3 length is 14 residues. Losses at the gene ends were 4 bases for V and 0 bases for J; bases not matched to a gene: 2. The germline gives CDR1 KGHSH, CDR2 LQKENI. CDR3 nucleotides: TGTGCCAGCTCACATGACAGGGACCAAGAGACCCAGTACTTC. Its protein product is CASSHDRDQETQYF.

The rearrangement joins TRBV5-4 to TRBJ1-6; D gene ambiguous. CDR1 is SGHNT, CDR2 YYREEE, per germline (reference sequence). The germline V and J ends were trimmed by 4 bases and 6 bases, with 11 bases remaining between them. The CDR3 loop spans 14 amino acids. CDR3 in amino acids: CASSNAAGNSPLHF. Here the CDR3 DNA reads TGTGCCAGCAGCAACGCCGCGGGTAATTCACCCCTCCACTTT.

This clone was counted once. The chain carries TRBV29-1 and TRBJ2-7; D might be TRBD2 (6 bases). Germline V CDR1 and CDR2: SQVTM, ANQGSEA. V was cut by 8 bases and J by 6 bases, with 14 bases left in between. The CDR3 is 11 amino acids. DNA of the CDR3: TGCAGCACCTGGGGGGATGGCGAGCAGTACTTC. Protein sequence: CSTWGDGEQYF.

The V and J genes are TRBV15 and TRBJ2-1, with 7 bases that match TRBD1. CDR1 LNHNV and CDR2 YYDKDF come from the germline V gene (reference sequence). The V gene end was trimmed by 3 bases and the J gene end by 7 bases; junction bases not matched to a gene: 6. The CDR3 sequence is 14 residues long. CDR3: CATSRPTGLNEQFF. CDR3 in DNA: TGTGCCACCAGCAGGCCGACAGGGTTGAATGAGCAGTTCTTC.

A remark on this clone: One end of the junction is discordant with germline, which a read error may explain. The J gene is TRBJ1-2, the V gene TRBV7-9; D is uncertain. Germline V gene data show CDR1 as SEHNR and CDR2 as FQNEAQ (reference sequence). The CDR3 consists of 8 residues. This CDR3 reads CSSSPPGF. The CDR3 nucleotides are TGTTCCAGCAGCCCACCCGGCTTC.

The chain recombines TRBV5-1 with TRBJ2-7, with 8 bases fitting TRBD2. Trimming took 4 bases from V and 7 from J; bases not matched to a gene: 13. Per germline, CDR1 SGHRS and CDR2 YFSETQ. This CDR3 has 15 amino acids. CDR3 sequence reads: CASSLGMASGPEQYF. CDR3 coding DNA: TGCGCCAGCAGCCTGGGAATGGCTAGCGGGCCTGAGCAGTACTTC.

The chain couples TRBV5-6 to TRBJ2-1; weak D call: TRBD1 (6 bases). V dropped 7 bases and J dropped 6 bases, with 17 bases sitting between them. CDR1 SGHDT and CDR2 YYEEEE come from the germline V gene. The length of the CDR3 is 14 residues. This CDR3 is CASFQGGWGNEQFF. DNA for the CDR3: TGTGCCAGCTTCCAAGGGGGTTGGGGCAATGAGCAGTTCTTC.

The rearrangement joins TRBV5-4 to TRBJ2-5, with 7 bases aligning to TRBD1. J lost 2 bases, V lost 4 bases, and 8 bases had no gene match. The CDR3 has 15 residues. Germline-derived CDR1 and CDR2 are SGHNT and YYREEE (reference sequence). The CDR3 nucleotides read TGTGCCAGCAGCCCCCGGACAGGTATACAAGAGACCCAGTACTTC. Protein product: CASSPRTGIQETQYF.

The rearrangement uses TRBV4-1 and TRBJ2-7, with 7 bases that match TRBD1. The ends lost 6 bases at V and 4 bases at J; junction bases unmatched: 9. CDR1 and CDR2 from the germline V gene are MGHRA and YSYEKL. This CDR3 comprises 14 residues. The CDR3 here is CASRPHTTGYEQYF. Here the CDR3 DNA reads TGCGCCAGCAGACCCCATACGACAGGGTACGAGCAGTACTTC.

V gene TRBV21-1 combines with J gene TRBJ1-5; the table's D call, TRBD1, was not checked against the DNA. TRBV21-1 is tagged as a pseudogene. The CDR3 totals 16 residues. The CDR3 sequence is CASNSGAGQANQPQHF. CDR3 DNA sequence: TGTGCCAGCAATTCAGGTGCGGGACAGGCAAATCAGCCCCAGCATTTT.

This chain connects TRBV30 to TRBJ2-1; tentatively, D is TRBD1 (5 bases). The CDR3 sequence is 13 residues long. The V end was cut by 2 bases, the J end by 9 bases, with 14 bases between. Germline CDR1 reads GTSNPN; CDR2 reads SVGIG (reference sequence). The CDR3 DNA sequence: TGTGCCTGGAGTCGAGGAAGGGGAAGTGAGCAGTTCTTC. Translation: CAWSRGRGSEQFF.

This clone was picked up one time. The chain joins TRBV29-1 to TRBJ2-3; the match to TRBD1 covers 7 bases. V shed 7 bases and J 4 bases; nucleotides not matched to a gene: 8. CDR3 length: 13 amino acids. Germline values: CDR1 SQVTM, CDR2 ANQGSEA. DNA for the CDR3: TGCAGCGGGGGAGACAGGGTCGCAGATACGCAGTATTTT. This sequence encodes CSGGDRVADTQYF.

This clone occurred a few times. The chain employs TRBV29-1 and TRBJ2-7; 8 bases match TRBD1. Looked up from germline, CDR1 is SQVTM and CDR2 is ANQGSEA. Unmatched junction bases numbered 14, after V lost 4 bases and J lost 6 bases. CDR3 length: 15 amino acids. The CDR3 nucleotides are TGCAGCGTTGTGGGAAGGGGATTCGGGACAGGCGAGCAGTACTTC. It translates to CSVVGRGFGTGEQYF.

The count of this clone is one. V is TRBV5-1 and J is TRBJ2-1, with D perhaps matching TRBD1 (5 bases). Germline values: CDR1 SGHRS, CDR2 YFSETQ. The V and J ends lost 1 base and 7 bases respectively, with 12 bases between them. The CDR3 spans 14 residues. Here the CDR3 DNA reads TGCGCCAGCAGCTTGCGTCAGGGATGGAATGAGCAGTTCTTC. Protein sequence: CASSLRQGWNEQFF.

This clone appeared a few times. Relative to the germline gene, one junction end is altered; a read error may explain this. V and J are TRBV7-9 and TRBJ2-5, with TRBD2 matching 10 bases. Germline V gene lookup returns CDR1 SEHNR and CDR2 FQNEAQ (reference sequence). The CDR3 is made up of 13 amino acids. The CDR3 loop is CSSSRTSGETQYF. CDR3 sequence (DNA): TGTTCCAGCAGCAGGACTAGCGGAGAGACCCAGTACTTC.

The chain couples TRBV5-6 to TRBJ1-1; D unclear. Germline V CDR1 and CDR2: SGHDT, YYEEEE. CDR3 length equals 14 residues. Trimming pared 0 bases from V and 2 bases from J, leaving 8 bases between. The CDR3 loop reads CASSLALANTEAFF. The CDR3 region has the DNA TGTGCCAGCAGCTTGGCGCTGGCTAACACTGAAGCTTTCTTT.

J is TRBJ2-7 and V is TRBV10-3, with 7 positions matching TRBD2. Gene TRBJ2-5 matches the end of the DNA better, so the J call may be wrong. This CDR3 spans 14 amino acids. Germline-derived CDR1 and CDR2 are ENHRY and SYGVKD. The CDR3 loop is CAISGGGREETQYF. Written as DNA, the CDR3 is TGTGCCATCAGTGGCGGGGGTCGTGAAGAGACCCAGTACTTC.

Only a few counts were recorded for this clone. The rearrangement joins TRBV29-1 to TRBJ1-2, with unresolved D. This CDR3 spans 12 amino acids. Per the germline V gene, CDR1 is SQVTM and CDR2 is ANQGSEA. The V and J ends lost 4 bases and 8 bases respectively, with 14 bases between them. CDR3 residues: CSVVADSWGYTF. The DNA for the CDR3 is TGCAGCGTTGTAGCTGATTCCTGGGGCTACACCTTC.

The gene calls are TRBV6-6 and TRBJ2-7; weak D call: TRBD2 (7 bases). Germline V lookup: CDR1 MNHNY, CDR2 SVGAGI (reference sequence). The CDR3 has 15 residues. Deletions cut 6 bases from V and 1 base from J, with 16 bases between. Written as DNA, the CDR3 is TGTGCCAGCAGCGGAGGGGGGGGCTCTTCCTACGAGCAGTACTTC. It codes for CASSGGGGSSYEQYF.

This clone has just one count. The chain joins TRBV6-5 to TRBJ2-1; TRBD2 agrees at 7 bases. Germline V lookup: CDR1 MNHEY, CDR2 SVGAGI. Losses at the gene ends were 8 bases for V and 2 bases for J; bases not matched to a gene: 3. The CDR3 runs to 13 residues. The CDR3 region has the DNA TGTGCCAGCGGGAGGGAGACCTACAATGAGCAGTTCTTC. Protein: CASGRETYNEQFF.

V gene TRBV7-8 combines with J gene TRBJ1-2, with D hard to call. The CDR3 runs to 14 residues. Germline lookup yields CDR1 SGHVS and CDR2 FQNEAQ. V shed 1 base and J shed 4 bases, with 10 bases lying between them. Here the CDR3 reads CASSLDGRPYGYTF. The CDR3 bases are TGTGCCAGCAGCTTAGATGGGCGTCCCTATGGCTACACCTTC.